The clone carrying this TCR beta chain showed up just a few times. The sample belongs to a study of T cells in Graves' hyperthyroidism and ophthalmopathy. Trimming took 0 bases from V and 2 from J, leaving 13 bases between them. Germline V gene lookup returns CDR1 SGHAT and CDR2 FQNNGV. There are 16 residues in the CDR3. The CDR3 regions of TCR beta were amplified from RNA transcripts. The study used the HTBI primer set for a first-round RT-PCR of the TCR CDR3. TCRdb used MiXCR to reprocess the multiplex PCR reads, holding one entry per CDR3 protein. There are 490,000 or so distinct CDR3 sequences in the sample; 35% to 50% occur only once, and about 45% lies in the top ten.

This rearrangement joins TRBV11-2 to TRBJ1-1; D uncertain. The clonotype originates from an adult woman with Graves' disease, either hyperthyroidism or ophthalmopathy (not recorded which). The sample consisted of peripheral blood or thyroid tissue (not recorded which). As DNA, the CDR3 is TGTGCCAGCAGCTTAGAAGGAGGATTTGGAAACACTGAAGCTTTCTTT. It is translated as CASSLEGGFGNTEAFF.